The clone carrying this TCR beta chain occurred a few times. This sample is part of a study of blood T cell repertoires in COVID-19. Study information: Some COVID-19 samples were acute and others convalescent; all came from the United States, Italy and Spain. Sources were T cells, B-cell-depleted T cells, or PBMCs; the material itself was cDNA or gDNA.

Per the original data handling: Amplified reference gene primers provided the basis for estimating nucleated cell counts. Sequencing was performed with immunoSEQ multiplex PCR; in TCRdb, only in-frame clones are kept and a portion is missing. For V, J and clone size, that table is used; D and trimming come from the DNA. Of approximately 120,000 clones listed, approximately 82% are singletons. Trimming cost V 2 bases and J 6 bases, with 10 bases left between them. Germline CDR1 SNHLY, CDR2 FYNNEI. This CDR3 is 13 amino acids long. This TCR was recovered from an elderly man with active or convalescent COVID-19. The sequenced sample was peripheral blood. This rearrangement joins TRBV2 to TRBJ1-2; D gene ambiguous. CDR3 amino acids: CASSELGPDGYTF. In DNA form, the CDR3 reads TGTGCCAGCAGTGAACTGGGCCCTGATGGCTACACCTTC.